These 10 T cell receptor beta chains originate from one sample sequenced in a study of technical replicates of blood from several donors. Repertoires were generated with immunoSEQ multiplex PCR, while TCRdb's copy carries only in-frame clones and drops some. The data contain tens of thousands of clones, approximately 95% of them singletons. Sequencing input: T cells isolated from PBMCs. All receptors derive from a human donor in good health.

The gene calls are TRBV6-1 and TRBJ2-7; D is possibly TRBD2 (5 bases). Germline assignment: CDR1 MNHNS and CDR2 SASEGT. Trimming left V 2 bases short and J 7 bases short, with 18 bases between. The CDR3 is 15 amino acids. CDR3 amino acids: CASSEPVYKGEEQYF. CDR3 DNA: TGTGCCAGCAGTGAACCGGTTTACAAGGGAGAGGAGCAGTACTTC.

The chain is built from TRBV6-4 and TRBJ1-2; D perhaps matches TRBD1 (6 bases). This CDR3 comprises 13 residues. Trimming took 6 bases from V and 2 from J, leaving 10 bases between them. Germline CDR1 is MRHNA and CDR2 is SNTAGT. CDR3 coding DNA: TGTGCCAGCAGGGACGGACAGAACTATGGCTACACCTTC. Translation: CASRDGQNYGYTF.

The V gene is TRBV10-3, the J gene TRBJ2-1; TRBD1 aligns across 7 bases. In germline, CDR1 is ENHRY, CDR2 SYGVKD. The CDR3 is made up of 16 amino acids. Germline trimming cut 0 bases from V and 4 bases from J; bases unmatched to any gene: 6. The CDR3 nucleotides read TGTGCCATCAGTGAGTCGAGGACAGGACAATACAATGAGCAGTTCTTC. This codes for CAISESRTGQYNEQFF.

The chain combines TRBV28 with TRBJ2-3, with 9 bases that match TRBD2. Germline V gene sequence: CDR1 MDHEN, CDR2 SYDVKM. J lost 2 bases, V lost 3 bases, and 3 bases had no gene match. This CDR3 is 15 amino acids long. The DNA of the CDR3 is TGTGCCAGCAGTTTGGGCGGGAGGGTCACAGATACGCAGTATTTT. This translates into CASSLGGRVTDTQYF.

This clone was seen a single time. The chain uses TRBV27 and TRBJ1-2; weak D call: TRBD1 (6 bases). Germline values: CDR1 MNHEY, CDR2 SMNVEV (reference sequence). V lost 4 bases and J 2 bases, leaving 17 bases between the germline ends. The CDR3 length is 16 residues. CDR3 sequence (DNA): TGTGCCAGCAGTTCCCGGACAGAGGAAGGGAACTATGGCTACACCTTC. Translation gives CASSSRTEEGNYGYTF.

This sequence joins TRBV28 and TRBJ1-2; 7 positions match TRBD1. This CDR3 spans 15 amino acids. CDR1 and CDR2 from the germline V gene are MDHEN and SYDVKM. V dropped 6 bases and J dropped 4; count of bases not matched to a gene: 11. The CDR3 sequence is CASRPRTGLFYGYTF. The CDR3 DNA sequence: TGTGCCAGCAGACCCAGGACAGGCTTATTCTATGGCTACACCTTC.

The genes are TRBV27 and TRBJ2-6, with D tentatively TRBD2 (5 bases). The CDR3 is 19 residues long. Germline lookup yields CDR1 MNHEY and CDR2 SMNVEV (reference sequence). With 2 bases removed from V and 0 bases from J, the gap between germline ends came to 17 bases. CDR3 nucleotide sequence: TGTGCCAGCAGTTTAAGAAGTCCGGGAATCTACTCTGGGGCCAACGTCCTGACTTTC. Residues: CASSLRSPGIYSGANVLTF.

V usage is TRBV20-1 and J usage is TRBJ1-2, with D maybe TRBD1 (5 bases). CDR1 is DFQATT and CDR2 is SNEGSKA in the germline V gene (reference sequence). The CDR3 covers 10 residues. CDR3 protein: CSPSGGGYTF. Here the CDR3 DNA reads TGCAGCCCTAGCGGGGGAGGCTACACCTTC.

This sequence joins TRBV5-1 and TRBJ2-1; TRBD1 matches at 10 bases. The germline gives CDR1 SGHRS, CDR2 YFSETQ. The CDR3 length is 14 residues. The ends lost 7 bases at V and 6 bases at J; junction bases unmatched: 7. This CDR3 is CASGGTGASNEQFF. Written as DNA, the CDR3 is TGCGCCAGCGGAGGGACAGGGGCTAGCAATGAGCAGTTCTTC.

CDR3 region: CASSAGTGIPGELFF. The CDR3 DNA reads TGTGCCAGCAGTGCCGGGACAGGCATCCCCGGGGAGCTGTTTTTT. The rearrangement links TRBV6-4 to TRBJ2-2, with 8 nucleotides matching TRBD1. V shed 4 bases, J shed 6 bases, and the junction held 7 bases outside the gene matches. Germline lookup yields CDR1 MRHNA and CDR2 SNTAGT. The CDR3 has 15 residues.